This T cell receptor beta chain stems from a study of regulatory T cells in long-lasting Graves disease. This sample's time point: newly diagnosed GD, antithyroid drugs for less than 3 months. RNA isolated from PBMCs was used to make the TCR library. The authors built TCR beta libraries using iRepertoire HTBI primers and Arm-PCR of CDR3 regions. TCRdb recomputed calls from the multiplex PCR reads with MiXCR, one row per CDR3 protein. There are 600,000 to 650,000 distinct CDR3 sequences in the sample; roughly 15% occur only once, and about 17% lies in the top ten. The germline gives CDR1 MNHEY, CDR2 SVGAGI. CDR3 length equals 15 residues. V shed 2 bases, J shed 4 bases, and the junction held 6 bases outside the gene matches. These data were also filed under a second study, of T cells in Graves' hyperthyroidism and ophthalmopathy.

The origin of this receptor is a woman aged 30 to 39 with Graves disease. Sequenced material: peripheral blood mononuclear cells (PBMCs), taken at new diagnosis, from a patient treated with antithyroid drugs. The chain combines TRBV6-5 with TRBJ2-7, with 9 bases lining up with TRBD2. The CDR3 spells CASSYPAGGGYEQYF. CDR3 DNA: TGTGCCAGCAGTTACCCGGCGGGAGGGGGTTACGAGCAGTACTTC.